Detailed here is one TCR beta chain. Its antigen is currently unknown. The entry originates in a study of shared clonotypes between healthy human individuals. TCRdb keeps only in-frame clones here, not all; method: immunoSEQ multiplex PCR. The table records 2 million to 3 million clones, 93% of them present only once. Study outcomes and limitations: Across a few donors, naive CD4 shared around 5%, naive CD8 over 3%, memory CD4 approximately 2.5%, memory CD8 about 0.4%.

This CDR3 has 17 amino acids. Germline CDR1 is LNHDA and CDR2 is SQIVND (reference sequence). V lost 3 bases to trimming and J lost 2 bases, with 20 bases between them. The genes are TRBV19 and TRBJ2-7; D ambiguous. The sequence came from a man younger than 30 in good health. Some clones in this sample may be carry-over from other donors' samples. The sample was naive CD4+ T cells from PBMCs. Subset indicated: CD45RA+ positively selected. The CDR3 bases are TGTGCCAGTAGTATTGGGCCAGCTAGGATCTCAGCCTACGAGCAGTACTTC. This sequence encodes CASSIGPARISAYEQYF.